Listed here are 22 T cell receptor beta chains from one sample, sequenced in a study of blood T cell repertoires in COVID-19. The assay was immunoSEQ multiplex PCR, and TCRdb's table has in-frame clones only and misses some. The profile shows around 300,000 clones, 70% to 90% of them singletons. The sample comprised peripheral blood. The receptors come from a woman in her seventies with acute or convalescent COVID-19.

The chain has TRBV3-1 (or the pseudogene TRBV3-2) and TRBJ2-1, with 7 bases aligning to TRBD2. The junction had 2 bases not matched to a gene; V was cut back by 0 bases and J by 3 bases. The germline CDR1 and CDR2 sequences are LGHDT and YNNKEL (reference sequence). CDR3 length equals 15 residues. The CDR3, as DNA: TGTGCCAGCAGCCAAGATTCGGGGGGCTACAATGAGCAGTTCTTC. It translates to CASSQDSGGYNEQFF.

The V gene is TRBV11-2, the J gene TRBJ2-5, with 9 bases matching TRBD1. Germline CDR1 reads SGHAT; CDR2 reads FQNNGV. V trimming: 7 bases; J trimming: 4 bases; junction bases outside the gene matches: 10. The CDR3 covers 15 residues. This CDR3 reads CASTTGQGRGETQYF. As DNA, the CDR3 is TGTGCCAGCACCACGGGACAGGGTAGGGGAGAGACCCAGTACTTC.

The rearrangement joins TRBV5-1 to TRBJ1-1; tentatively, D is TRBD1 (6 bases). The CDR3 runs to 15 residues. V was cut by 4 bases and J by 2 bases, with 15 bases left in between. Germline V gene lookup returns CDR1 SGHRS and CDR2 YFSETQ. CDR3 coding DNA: TGCGCCAGCAGCCCCCTTGCAGGGGCAAACACTGAAGCTTTCTTT. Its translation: CASSPLAGANTEAFF.

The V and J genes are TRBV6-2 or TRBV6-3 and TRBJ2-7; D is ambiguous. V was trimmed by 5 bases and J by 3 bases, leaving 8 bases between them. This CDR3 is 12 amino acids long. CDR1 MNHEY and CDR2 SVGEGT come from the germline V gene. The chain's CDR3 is CASSPQDYEQYF. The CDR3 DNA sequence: TGTGCCAGCAGTCCGCAGGACTACGAGCAGTACTTC.

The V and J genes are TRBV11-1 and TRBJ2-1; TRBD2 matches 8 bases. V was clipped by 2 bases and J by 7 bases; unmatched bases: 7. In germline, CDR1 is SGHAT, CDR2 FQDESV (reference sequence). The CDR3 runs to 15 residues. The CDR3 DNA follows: TGTGCCAGCAGCTTACGGGGGGGGCCGGGGAATGAGCAGTTCTTC. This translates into CASSLRGGPGNEQFF.

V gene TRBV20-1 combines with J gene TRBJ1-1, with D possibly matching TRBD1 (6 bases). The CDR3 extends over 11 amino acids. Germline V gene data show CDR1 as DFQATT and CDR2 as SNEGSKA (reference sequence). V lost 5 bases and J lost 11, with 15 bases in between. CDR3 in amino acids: CSAPGQRDAFF. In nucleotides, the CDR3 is TGCAGTGCTCCGGGACAACGGGACGCTTTCTTT.

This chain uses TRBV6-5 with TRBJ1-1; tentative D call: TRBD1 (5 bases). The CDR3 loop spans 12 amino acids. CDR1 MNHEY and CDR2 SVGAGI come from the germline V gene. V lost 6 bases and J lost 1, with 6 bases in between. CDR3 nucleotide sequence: TGTGCCAGCAGGGGGGGGAACACTGAAGCTTTCTTT. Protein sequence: CASRGGNTEAFF.

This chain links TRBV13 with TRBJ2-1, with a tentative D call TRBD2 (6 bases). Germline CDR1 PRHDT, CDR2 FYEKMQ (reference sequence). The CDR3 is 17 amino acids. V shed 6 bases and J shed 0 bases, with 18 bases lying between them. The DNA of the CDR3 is TGTGCCAGCAGTCCCCGGCAGCGGGCTCGCTCCTACAATGAGCAGTTCTTC. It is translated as CASSPRQRARSYNEQFF.

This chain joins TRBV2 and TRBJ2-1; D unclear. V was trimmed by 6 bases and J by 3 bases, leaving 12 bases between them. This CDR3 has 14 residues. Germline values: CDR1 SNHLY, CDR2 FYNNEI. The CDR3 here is CASSKRSDYNEQFF. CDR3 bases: TGTGCCAGCAGCAAGAGGTCCGACTACAATGAGCAGTTCTTC.

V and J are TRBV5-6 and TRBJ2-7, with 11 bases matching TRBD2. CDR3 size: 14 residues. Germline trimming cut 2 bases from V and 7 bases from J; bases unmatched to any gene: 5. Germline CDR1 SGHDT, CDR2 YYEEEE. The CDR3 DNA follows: TGTGCCAGCAGCTTAGAAACTAGCGGGGGTGAGCAGTACTTC. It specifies CASSLETSGGEQYF.

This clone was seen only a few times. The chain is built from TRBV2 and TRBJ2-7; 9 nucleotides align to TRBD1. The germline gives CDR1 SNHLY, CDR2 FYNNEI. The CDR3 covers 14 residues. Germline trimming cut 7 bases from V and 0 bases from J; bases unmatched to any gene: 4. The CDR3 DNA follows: TGTGCCAGCACCCCGGGACAGGGCTCCTACGAGCAGTACTTC. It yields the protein CASTPGQGSYEQYF.

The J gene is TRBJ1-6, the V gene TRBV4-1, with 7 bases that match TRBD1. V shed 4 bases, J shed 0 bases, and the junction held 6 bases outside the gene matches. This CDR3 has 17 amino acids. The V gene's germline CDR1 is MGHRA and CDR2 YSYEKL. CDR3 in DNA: TGCGCCAGCAGCCCCGGACAGGCCCTCTCCTATAATTCACCCCTCCACTTT. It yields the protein CASSPGQALSYNSPLHF.

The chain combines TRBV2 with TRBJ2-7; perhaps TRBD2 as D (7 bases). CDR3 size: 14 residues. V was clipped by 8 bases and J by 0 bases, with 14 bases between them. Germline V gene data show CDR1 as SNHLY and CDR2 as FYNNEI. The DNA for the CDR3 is TGTGCCAGCGGGAGGGGGGCCAGCTCCTACGAGCAGTACTTC. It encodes CASGRGASSYEQYF.

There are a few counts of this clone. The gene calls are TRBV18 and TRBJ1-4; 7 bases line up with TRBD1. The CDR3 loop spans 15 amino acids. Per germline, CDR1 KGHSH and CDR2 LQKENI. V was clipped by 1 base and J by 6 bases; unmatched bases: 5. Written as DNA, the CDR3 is TGTGCCAGCTCACCACAAGAGGGGGCGGATGAAAAACTGTTTTTT. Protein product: CASSPQEGADEKLFF.

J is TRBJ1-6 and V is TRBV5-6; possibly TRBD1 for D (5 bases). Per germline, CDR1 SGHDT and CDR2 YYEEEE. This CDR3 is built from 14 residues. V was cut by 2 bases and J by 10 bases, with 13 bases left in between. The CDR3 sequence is CASSLGRDQSPLHF. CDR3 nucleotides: TGTGCCAGCAGCTTAGGCAGGGATCAATCACCCCTCCACTTT.

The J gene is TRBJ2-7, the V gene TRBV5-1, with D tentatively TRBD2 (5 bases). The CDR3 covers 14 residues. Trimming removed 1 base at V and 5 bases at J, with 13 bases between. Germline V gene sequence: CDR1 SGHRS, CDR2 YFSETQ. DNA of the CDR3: TGCGCCAGCAGCTTGCGGACTTTCTCGCACGAGCAGTACTTC. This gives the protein CASSLRTFSHEQYF.

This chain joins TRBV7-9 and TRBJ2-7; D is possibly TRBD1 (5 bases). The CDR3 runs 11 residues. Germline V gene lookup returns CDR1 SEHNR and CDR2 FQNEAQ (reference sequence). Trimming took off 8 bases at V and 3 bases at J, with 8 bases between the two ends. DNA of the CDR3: TGTGCCAGCGGGGCAGGCTACGAGCAGTACTTC. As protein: CASGAGYEQYF.

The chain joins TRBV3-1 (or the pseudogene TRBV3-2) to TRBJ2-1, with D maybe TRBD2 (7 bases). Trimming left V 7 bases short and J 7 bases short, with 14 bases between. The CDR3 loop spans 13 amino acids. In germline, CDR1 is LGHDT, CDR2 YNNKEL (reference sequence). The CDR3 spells CASKVAGANEQFF. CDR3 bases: TGTGCCAGCAAGGTGGCGGGGGCAAATGAGCAGTTCTTC.

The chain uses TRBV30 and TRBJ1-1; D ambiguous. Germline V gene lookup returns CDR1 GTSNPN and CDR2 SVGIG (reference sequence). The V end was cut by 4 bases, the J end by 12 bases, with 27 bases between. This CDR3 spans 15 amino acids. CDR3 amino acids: CAWNSPLSWGTRPFF. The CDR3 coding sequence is TGTGCCTGGAATTCCCCCCTGTCCTGGGGAACTAGGCCTTTCTTT.

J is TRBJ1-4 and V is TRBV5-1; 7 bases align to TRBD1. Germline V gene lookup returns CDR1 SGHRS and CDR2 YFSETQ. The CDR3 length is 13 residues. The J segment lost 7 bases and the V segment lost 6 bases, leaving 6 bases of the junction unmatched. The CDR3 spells CASTTAGGEKLFF. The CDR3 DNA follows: TGCGCCAGCACCACGGCAGGGGGTGAAAAACTGTTTTTT.

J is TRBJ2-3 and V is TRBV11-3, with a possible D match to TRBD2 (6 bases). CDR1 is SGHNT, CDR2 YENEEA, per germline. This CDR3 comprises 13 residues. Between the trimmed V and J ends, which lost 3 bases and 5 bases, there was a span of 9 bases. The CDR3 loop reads CASSFGSGDTQYF. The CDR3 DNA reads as TGTGCCAGCAGCTTCGGTAGCGGAGATACGCAGTATTTT.

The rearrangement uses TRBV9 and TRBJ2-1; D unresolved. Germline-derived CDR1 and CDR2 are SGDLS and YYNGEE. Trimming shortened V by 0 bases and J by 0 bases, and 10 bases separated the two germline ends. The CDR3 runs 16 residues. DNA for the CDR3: TGTGCCAGCAGCGTAGGTAGTCCGAGCTCCTACAATGAGCAGTTCTTC. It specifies CASSVGSPSSYNEQFF.